These 32 T cell receptor beta chains were sequenced from one sample in a study of persistence of HIV-infected CD4 T cells. The immunoSEQ assay was version 4, run in survey mode. Repertoires were generated with immunoSEQ multiplex PCR, while TCRdb's copy carries only in-frame clones and drops some. Among some 45,000 clones listed, around 89% were seen once. Nonspecific anti-CD3/anti-CD28 bead stimulation represents the broad CD4+ T cell repertoire. Sorting selected CD4+ T cells upregulating both CD40 ligand and CD69. Antigens for these TCRs are unknown. The sample in question was CD4+ T cells sorted from PBMCs after approximately 18-hour stimulation, obtained from a patient who received antiretroviral therapy. The origin of the receptors is an adult woman with HIV who was CMV-seropositive.

The chain joins TRBV20-1 to TRBJ1-6, with D maybe TRBD1 (5 bases). The CDR3 is 12 amino acids. Germline assignment: CDR1 DFQATT and CDR2 SNEGSKA (reference sequence). Between the trimmed V and J ends, which lost 3 bases and 6 bases, there was a span of 6 bases. The CDR3 is CSASGGNSPLHF. The CDR3 DNA sequence: TGCAGTGCTAGTGGGGGTAATTCACCCCTCCACTTT.

V and J are TRBV6-2 or TRBV6-3 and TRBJ1-1, with 9 positions matching TRBD1. Germline V gene sequence: CDR1 MNHEY, CDR2 SVGEGT. This CDR3 region has 13 residues. The ends lost 6 bases at V and 4 bases at J; junction bases unmatched: 3. The CDR3 bases are TGTGCCAGCAGCCCGACAGGGGGCACTGAAGCTTTCTTT. Translating gives CASSPTGGTEAFF.

The rearrangement joins TRBV6-6 to TRBJ2-6; D unclear. This CDR3 region has 13 residues. Looked up from germline, CDR1 is MNHNY and CDR2 is SVGAGI (reference sequence). V was pared by 4 bases and J by 2 bases, with 3 bases between. CDR3: CASSSTGANVLTF. The CDR3 DNA reads TGTGCCAGCAGTTCCACTGGGGCCAACGTCCTGACTTTC.

The chain employs TRBV5-5 and TRBJ1-3; D gene ambiguous. The germline V gene has CDR1 SGHKS and CDR2 YYEKEE (reference sequence). Trimming shortened V by 0 bases and J by 0 bases, and 4 bases separated the two germline ends. This CDR3 region has 14 residues. The CDR3 protein is CASSLGGSGNTIYF. CDR3 DNA sequence: TGTGCCAGCAGCTTGGGGGGCTCTGGAAACACCATATATTTT.

This sequence joins TRBV11-2 and TRBJ2-5; D uncertain. The germline V gene encodes CDR1 SGHAT and CDR2 FQNNGV. The germline V and J ends were trimmed by 0 bases and 2 bases, with 4 bases remaining between them. The CDR3 has 13 amino acids. CDR3: CASSLERQETQYF. CDR3 in DNA: TGTGCCAGCAGCTTAGAAAGACAAGAGACCCAGTACTTC.

The rearrangement joins TRBV3-1 (or the pseudogene TRBV3-2) to TRBJ1-5; 8 nucleotides agree with TRBD1. CDR1 and CDR2 from the germline V gene are LGHDT and YNNKEL (reference sequence). The CDR3 loop spans 17 amino acids. Trimming took 1 base from V and 0 from J; bases not matched to a gene: 5. As DNA, the CDR3 is TGTGCCAGCAGCCAAGGGACAGGGTCGTCTAGCAATCAGCCCCAGCATTTT. It codes for CASSQGTGSSSNQPQHF.

V and J are TRBV30 and TRBJ2-5, with D uncertain. Germline values: CDR1 GTSNPN, CDR2 SVGIG (reference sequence). The CDR3 is made up of 12 amino acids. V was cut by 5 bases and J by 1 base, with 8 bases left in between. The CDR3 loop reads CAWDTGQETQYF. CDR3 DNA: TGTGCCTGGGACACGGGCCAAGAGACCCAGTACTTC.

The V and J genes are TRBV18 and TRBJ2-7, with D perhaps TRBD2 (5 bases). Looked up from germline, CDR1 is KGHSH and CDR2 is LQKENI. With 3 bases removed from V and 3 bases from J, the gap between germline ends came to 9 bases. The CDR3 is made up of 13 amino acids. This CDR3 reads CASSPSGDYEQYV. Here the CDR3 DNA reads TGTGCCAGCTCACCCTCCGGGGACTACGAGCAGTACGTC.

This chain's CDR3 is CAWSVRTTDTQYF. CDR3 DNA: TGTGCCTGGAGTGTACGTACCACAGATACGCAGTATTTT. The chain uses TRBV30 and TRBJ2-3; D uncertain. Germline loops: CDR1 GTSNPN, CDR2 SVGIG (reference sequence). CDR3 size: 13 residues. V was pared by 0 bases and J by 2 bases, with 6 bases between.

V is TRBV20-1 and J is TRBJ1-1; a weak D match, TRBD1 (5 bases). From germline, CDR1 is DFQATT and CDR2 SNEGSKA (reference sequence). Trimming cost V 4 bases and J 4 bases, with 16 bases left between them. The CDR3 sequence is 14 residues long. CDR3 sequence: CSATEGPVGTEAFF. CDR3 DNA: TGCAGTGCTACTGAGGGACCGGTAGGCACTGAAGCTTTCTTT.

The CDR3 coding sequence is TGTGCCAGCAGTGACCGGGCATCCGGGGCCAACGTCCTGACTTTC. The encoded protein is CASSDRASGANVLTF. V is TRBV6-1 and J is TRBJ2-6; D not resolved. The V gene lost 3 bases and the J gene lost 4 bases, with 10 bases spanning the gap. Germline lookup yields CDR1 MNHNS and CDR2 SASEGT. The CDR3 is 15 amino acids.

The chain uses TRBV7-2 and TRBJ2-7; D uncertain. V was pared by 0 bases and J by 7 bases, with 10 bases between. The length of the CDR3 is 13 residues. The germline gives CDR1 SGHTA, CDR2 FQGNSA. CDR3 DNA sequence: TGTGCCAGCAGCTTAGCGCCCAGGAGAGAGCAGTACTTC. It encodes CASSLAPRREQYF. The whole variable domain, filled in from reference TRBV7-2 and TRBJ2-7, reads GAGVSQSPSNKVTEKGKDVELRCDPISGHTALYWYRQSLGQGLEFLIYFQGNSAPDKSGLPSDRFSAERTGGSVSTLTIQRTQQEDSAVYLCASSLAPRREQYFGPGTRLTVT.

This chain joins TRBV5-1 and TRBJ1-2; D not certain. V was trimmed by 4 bases and J by 6 bases, leaving 7 bases between them. CDR1 is SGHRS and CDR2 is YFSETQ in the germline V gene. This CDR3 contains 11 residues. DNA for the CDR3: TGCGCCAGCAGCCGAGACCATGGCTACACCTTC. Its translation: CASSRDHGYTF.

The genes are TRBV6-5 and TRBJ2-3; 7 bases line up with TRBD2. Unmatched junction bases numbered 7, after V lost 7 bases and J lost 3 bases. In germline, CDR1 is MNHEY, CDR2 SVGAGI. The CDR3 extends over 14 amino acids. CDR3 DNA sequence: TGTGCCAGCAAGCGGGGCCACGAGACAGATACGCAGTATTTT. Its protein is CASKRGHETDTQYF.

The rearrangement links TRBV5-4 to TRBJ2-7, with D possibly being TRBD1 or TRBD2 (6 bases each). The CDR3 contains 13 residues. Germline CDR1 SGHNT, CDR2 YYREEE (reference sequence). The V end lost 10 bases, the J end lost 4 bases, and 18 bases lay between the germline ends. In DNA form, the CDR3 reads TGTGCCGTCAAGGGGGAGGATTTATACGAGCAGTACTTC. This codes for CAVKGEDLYEQYF.

V usage is TRBV3-1 (or the pseudogene TRBV3-2) and J usage is TRBJ1-3, with 7 nucleotides matching TRBD1. V was clipped by 4 bases and J by 0 bases; unmatched bases: 9. In germline, CDR1 is LGHDT, CDR2 YNNKEL (reference sequence). The CDR3 consists of 17 residues. The CDR3 bases are TGTGCCAGCAGCCGTACCGGAGGGGGCGGCTCTGGAAACACCATATATTTT. It yields the protein CASSRTGGGGSGNTIYF.

This clone was observed once. V gene TRBV2 combines with J gene TRBJ1-1; possibly TRBD1 for D (6 bases). The germline CDR1 and CDR2 sequences are SNHLY and FYNNEI. CDR3 length: 15 residues. V lost 6 bases and J lost 0, with 14 bases in between. The CDR3 DNA follows: TGTGCCAGCAGCGGCATCGGACAGTTGAACACTGAAGCTTTCTTT. Residues: CASSGIGQLNTEAFF.

This clone was picked up one time. This chain connects TRBV5-1 to TRBJ2-3; TRBD1 agrees at 7 bases. The CDR3 is 15 amino acids. Trimming cost V 6 bases and J 2 bases; bases outside gene matches: 9. Germline V gene lookup returns CDR1 SGHRS and CDR2 YFSETQ. DNA of the CDR3: TGCGCCAGCAACCGAGGGGGCAGTTTCACAGATACGCAGTATTTT. Its translation is CASNRGGSFTDTQYF.

The genes are TRBV29-1 and TRBJ2-3, with 7 positions matching TRBD1. V dropped 3 bases and J dropped 5; count of bases not matched to a gene: 5. This CDR3 has 13 residues. Germline V gene sequence: CDR1 SQVTM, CDR2 ANQGSEA. CDR3 loop: CSVEENRGDTQYF. The CDR3 DNA reads TGCAGCGTTGAGGAAAACAGGGGAGATACGCAGTATTTT.

This clone turned up a few times. The J gene is TRBJ2-1, the V gene TRBV2; 14 nucleotides line up with TRBD2. Germline trimming cut 4 bases from V and 4 bases from J; bases unmatched to any gene: 3. Looked up from germline, CDR1 is SNHLY and CDR2 is FYNNEI. The CDR3 length is 16 residues. The CDR3 DNA sequence: TGTGCCAGCAGTGTGACTAGCGGGGGGGCTTACAATGAGCAGTTCTTC. The encoded protein is CASSVTSGGAYNEQFF.

This clone showed up just a few times. The rearrangement links TRBV12-3 or TRBV12-4 to TRBJ1-5; 7 nucleotides match TRBD1. V lost 5 bases, J lost 4 bases, and 2 bases stayed unmatched. CDR3 length equals 13 residues. In DNA form, the CDR3 reads TGTGCCAGCAGTGGGACAGTAAATCAGCCCCAGCATTTT. This encodes CASSGTVNQPQHF.

This chain connects TRBV27 to TRBJ1-2; TRBD1 might be the D (5 bases). The V and J ends lost 5 bases and 5 bases respectively, with 9 bases between them. The CDR3 extends over 12 amino acids. Germline values: CDR1 MNHEY, CDR2 SMNVEV (reference sequence). CDR3 region: CASSPGGYGYTF. CDR3 nucleotide sequence: TGTGCCAGCAGTCCCGGGGGGTATGGCTACACCTTC.

With respect to this clone: At the DNA level, this CDR3 is encoded by other sequences in the same sample as well. The chain couples TRBV6-6 to TRBJ1-6; D unresolved. V lost 0 bases and J 7 bases, leaving 7 bases between the germline ends. Looked up from germline, CDR1 is MNHNY and CDR2 is SVGAGI (reference sequence). There are 14 residues in the CDR3. CDR3 nucleotides: TGTGCCAGCAGTTACTCGGGCTCGAATTCACCCCTCCACTTT. This encodes CASSYSGSNSPLHF.

This sequence joins TRBV10-3 and TRBJ1-1, with D hard to call. Trimming shortened V by 6 bases and J by 7 bases, and 15 bases separated the two germline ends. The CDR3 is 13 amino acids. Germline V CDR1 and CDR2: ENHRY, SYGVKD. Written as DNA, the CDR3 is TGTGCCATCAGCCCCGGGCCGGGCTATGAAGCTTTCTTT. Protein sequence: CAISPGPGYEAFF.

The chain joins TRBV10-3 to TRBJ1-1; D might be TRBD1 (5 bases). V lost 3 bases, J lost 8 bases, and 13 bases lay in between. The CDR3 consists of 13 residues. CDR1 is ENHRY, CDR2 SYGVKD, per germline. The CDR3 loop reads CAISDRVLLEAFF. The CDR3 nucleotides read TGTGCCATCAGTGACAGGGTACTCCTGGAAGCTTTCTTT.

The chain employs TRBV6-2 or TRBV6-3 and TRBJ1-1; D gene unclear. The CDR3 contains 14 residues. The V gene lost 7 bases and the J gene lost 4 bases, with 16 bases spanning the gap. Germline values: CDR1 MNHEY, CDR2 SVGEGT. CDR3 nucleotides: TGTGCCAGCAACCCCAAATCAGGAGCCACTGAAGCTTTCTTT. It is translated as CASNPKSGATEAFF.

As DNA, the CDR3 is TGTGCCACTCAGAGTGGGGGACAGGGTGTCAAGCCCCAGCATTTT. This translates into CATQSGGQGVKPQHF. The V call is TRBV21-1, the J call TRBJ1-5; whether TRBD1, the table's D call, matches the DNA was not checked. TRBV21-1 is annotated as a pseudogene. This CDR3 has 15 amino acids.

The chain is built from TRBV10-2 and TRBJ1-5, with unresolved D. The CDR3 runs to 13 residues. Germline V lookup: CDR1 WSHSY, CDR2 SAAADI. Trimming pared 4 bases from V and 4 bases from J, leaving 8 bases between. The CDR3 spells CASSGNINQPQHF. The CDR3 DNA reads TGCGCCAGCAGTGGGAACATTAATCAGCCCCAGCATTTT.

The chain couples TRBV24-1 to TRBJ1-2; D unresolved. The germline V gene encodes CDR1 KGHDR and CDR2 SFDVKD. V was shortened by 4 bases and J by 2 bases, with 10 bases between the two germline ends. The CDR3 totals 14 residues. The CDR3 spells CATSDPDGNYGYTF. The DNA of the CDR3 is TGTGCCACCAGTGACCCCGACGGAAACTATGGCTACACCTTC.

The genes are TRBV6-1 and TRBJ1-2; perhaps TRBD1 as D (6 bases). The CDR3 has 17 residues. The V gene lost 1 base and the J gene lost 2 bases, with 17 bases spanning the gap. Germline V lookup: CDR1 MNHNS, CDR2 SASEGT. The CDR3 DNA follows: TGTGCCAGCAGTGAAGAGGGGGGCCGATACTTAAACTATGGCTACACCTTC. It codes for CASSEEGGRYLNYGYTF.

The chain has TRBV5-6 and TRBJ2-7; D is possibly TRBD1 or TRBD2 (5 bases each). Germline CDR1 reads SGHDT; CDR2 reads YYEEEE. This CDR3 has 15 residues. The ends were cut back, 3 bases at V and 1 base at J, with 14 bases in the middle. The CDR3 DNA sequence: TGTGCCAGCAGCTCGGGGCCAAGAGGGTCCTACGAGCAGTACTTC. Translated, it gives CASSSGPRGSYEQYF.

V gene TRBV10-3 combines with J gene TRBJ1-3; D is unresolved. CDR1 ENHRY and CDR2 SYGVKD come from the germline V gene. The CDR3 extends over 16 amino acids. Trimming cost V 0 bases and J 0 bases, with 9 bases left between them. The CDR3: CAISESRAASGNTIYF. CDR3 in DNA: TGTGCCATCAGTGAGTCTAGGGCAGCCTCTGGAAACACCATATATTTT.